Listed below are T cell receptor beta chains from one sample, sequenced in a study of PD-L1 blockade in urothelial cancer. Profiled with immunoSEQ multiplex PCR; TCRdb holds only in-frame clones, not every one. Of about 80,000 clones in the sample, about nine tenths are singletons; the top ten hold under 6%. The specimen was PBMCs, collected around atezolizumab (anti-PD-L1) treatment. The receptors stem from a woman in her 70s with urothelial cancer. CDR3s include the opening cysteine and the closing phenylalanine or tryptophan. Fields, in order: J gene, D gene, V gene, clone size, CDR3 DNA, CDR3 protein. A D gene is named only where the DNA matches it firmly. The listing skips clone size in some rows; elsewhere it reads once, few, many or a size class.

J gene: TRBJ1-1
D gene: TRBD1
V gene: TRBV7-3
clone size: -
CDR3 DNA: TGTGCCAGCAGCTTAACGGGACAGACCCACACTGAAGCTTTCTTT
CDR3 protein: CASSLTGQTHTEAFF

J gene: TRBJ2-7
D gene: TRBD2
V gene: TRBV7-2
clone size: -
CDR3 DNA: TGTGCCAGCAGCTTAGCAGCGGGGGGGCTCAGTTCCTACGAGCAGTACTTC
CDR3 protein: CASSLAAGGLSSYEQYF

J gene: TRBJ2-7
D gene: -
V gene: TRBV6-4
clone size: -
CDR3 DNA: TGTGCCATGTCACCCCGGGACAACTCCTACGAGCAGTACTTC
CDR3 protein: CAMSPRDNSYEQYF

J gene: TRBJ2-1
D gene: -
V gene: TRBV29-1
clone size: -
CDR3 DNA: TGCAGCGTTAACTACAGGAATAAGGGCAATGAGCAGTTCTTC
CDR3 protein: CSVNYRNKGNEQFF

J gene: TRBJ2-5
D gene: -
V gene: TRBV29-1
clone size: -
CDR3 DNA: TGCAGCGCTACGGAGGGGGAGACCCAGTACTTC
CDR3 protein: CSATEGETQYF

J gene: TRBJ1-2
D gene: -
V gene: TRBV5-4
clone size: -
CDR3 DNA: TGTGCCAGCAGCTTGGGGGGCTTAGGAGGCTACACCTTC
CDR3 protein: CASSLGGLGGYTF

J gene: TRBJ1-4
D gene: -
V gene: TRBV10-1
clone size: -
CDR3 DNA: TGCGCCAGCAGTGGCAGCGATGAAAAACTGTTTTTT
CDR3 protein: CASSGSDEKLFF

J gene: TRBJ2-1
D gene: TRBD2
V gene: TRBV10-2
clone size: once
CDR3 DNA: TGCGCCAGCATCCGCCAGACTAGCGGGGCCTTCAATGAGCAGTTCTTC
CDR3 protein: CASIRQTSGAFNEQFF

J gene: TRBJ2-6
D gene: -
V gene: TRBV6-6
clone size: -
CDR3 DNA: TGTGCCAGTACGGTTGGCGGGACTGGGGCCAACGTCCTGACTTTC
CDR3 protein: CASTVGGTGANVLTF

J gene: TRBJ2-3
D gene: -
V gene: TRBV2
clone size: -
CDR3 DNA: TGTGCCAGCACGCGGGACTTCACAGATACGCAGTATTTT
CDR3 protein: CASTRDFTDTQYF

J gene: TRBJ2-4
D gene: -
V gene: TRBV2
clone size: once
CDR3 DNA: TGTGCCAGCAGTATGGGAGGCGGAGGGGCCAAAAACATTCAGTACTTC
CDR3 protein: CASSMGGGGAKNIQYF

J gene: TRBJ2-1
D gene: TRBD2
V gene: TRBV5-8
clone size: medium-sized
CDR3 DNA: TGTGCCAGCAGCTTAGCTAGCGGAACTTACAATGAGCAGTTCTTC
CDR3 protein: CASSLASGTYNEQFF

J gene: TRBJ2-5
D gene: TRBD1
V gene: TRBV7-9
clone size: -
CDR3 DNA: TGTGCCAGCAGCTTAGTTGGGACAGGGGGCGGGGAGACCCAGTACTTC
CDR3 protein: CASSLVGTGGGETQYF

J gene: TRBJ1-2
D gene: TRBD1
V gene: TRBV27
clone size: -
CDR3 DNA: TGTGCCAGCAGTCCCCAGGGGGGCTATGGCTACACCTTC
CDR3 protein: CASSPQGGYGYTF

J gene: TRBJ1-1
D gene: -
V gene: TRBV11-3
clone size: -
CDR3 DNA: TGTGCCAGCAGCTTAGATCAGGGGACTGAAGCTTTCTTT
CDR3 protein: CASSLDQGTEAFF

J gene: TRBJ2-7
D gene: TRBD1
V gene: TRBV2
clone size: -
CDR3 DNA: TGTGCCAGCAGTGAAGAGGACAGGGACAACGAGCAGTACTTC
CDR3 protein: CASSEEDRDNEQYF

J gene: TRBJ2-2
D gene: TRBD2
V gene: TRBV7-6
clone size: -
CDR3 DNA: TGTGCCAGCAGCCTAGCGGGAGCGACCGGGGAGCTGTTTTTT
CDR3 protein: CASSLAGATGELFF

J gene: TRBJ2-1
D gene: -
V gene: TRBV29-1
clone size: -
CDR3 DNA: TGCAGCGTTGAAGACCTGTCCAATGAGCAGTTCTTC
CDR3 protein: CSVEDLSNEQFF

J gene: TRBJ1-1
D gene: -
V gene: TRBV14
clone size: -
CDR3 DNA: TGTGCCAGCAGCCACCTTCCAGGGACTGAAGCTTTCTTT
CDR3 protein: CASSHLPGTEAFF

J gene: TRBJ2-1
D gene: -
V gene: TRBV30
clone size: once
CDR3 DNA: TGTGCCTGGAGTGGGGTAAGGCGGGCCGTCGCCTACAATGAGCAGTTCTTC
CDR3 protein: CAWSGVRRAVAYNEQFF

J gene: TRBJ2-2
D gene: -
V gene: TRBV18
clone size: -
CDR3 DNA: TGTGCCAGCTCCCCAAAGATACCAGGTCCCAACACCGGGGAGCTGTTTTTT
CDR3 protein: CASSPKIPGPNTGELFF

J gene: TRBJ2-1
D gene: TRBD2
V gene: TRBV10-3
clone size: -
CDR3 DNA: TGTGCCATCAGTGATAAACTAGCGGGAGCTCATGAGCAGTTCTTC
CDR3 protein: CAISDKLAGAHEQFF

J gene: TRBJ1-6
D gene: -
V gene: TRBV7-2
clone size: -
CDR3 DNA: TGTGCCAGCAGCTTACATGGAGGTCCCTACTCGAATTCACCCCTCCACTTT
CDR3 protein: CASSLHGGPYSNSPLHF

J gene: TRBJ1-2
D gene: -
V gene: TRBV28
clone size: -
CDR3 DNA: TGTGCCAGCAGCCTCGTCACAAACAATGTGAATGGCTACACCTTC
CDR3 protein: CASSLVTNNVNGYTF

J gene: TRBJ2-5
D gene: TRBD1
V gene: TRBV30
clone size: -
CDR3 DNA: TGTGCCTGGAGTGTACTCCCCGACCGACAGGGGGATGCCGAGGCCCAGTACTTC
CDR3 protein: CAWSVLPDRQGDAEAQYF

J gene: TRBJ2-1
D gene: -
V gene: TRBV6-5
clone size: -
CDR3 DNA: TGTGCCAGCAGTTCAAGTAGCTCCTACAATGAGCAGTTCTTC
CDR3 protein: CASSSSSSYNEQFF